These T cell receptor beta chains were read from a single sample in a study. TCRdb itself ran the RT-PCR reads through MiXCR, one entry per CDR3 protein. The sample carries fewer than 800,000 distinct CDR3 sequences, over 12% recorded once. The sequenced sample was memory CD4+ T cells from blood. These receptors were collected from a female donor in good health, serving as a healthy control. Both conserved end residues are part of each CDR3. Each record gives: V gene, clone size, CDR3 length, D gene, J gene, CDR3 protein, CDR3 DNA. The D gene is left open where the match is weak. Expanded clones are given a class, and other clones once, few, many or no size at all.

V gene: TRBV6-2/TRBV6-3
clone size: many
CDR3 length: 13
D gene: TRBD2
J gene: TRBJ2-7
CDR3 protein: CASSGLAGIEQYF
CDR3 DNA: TGTGCCAGCTCTGGACTAGCGGGAATCGAGCAGTACTTC

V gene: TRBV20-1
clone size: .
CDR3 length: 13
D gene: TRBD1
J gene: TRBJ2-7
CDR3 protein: CSARGDRGPEQYF
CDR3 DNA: TGCAGTGCTAGAGGGGACAGGGGGCCCGAGCAGTACTTC

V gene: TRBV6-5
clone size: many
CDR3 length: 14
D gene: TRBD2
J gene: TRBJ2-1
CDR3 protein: CATRLASTYNEQFF
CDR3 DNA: TGTGCCACCCGACTAGCGTCCACCTACAATGAGCAGTTCTTC

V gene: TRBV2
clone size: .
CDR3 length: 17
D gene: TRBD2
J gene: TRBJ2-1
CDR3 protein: CASSEALHLAGHNEQFF
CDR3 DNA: TGTGCCAGCAGTGAAGCGCTTCACCTAGCGGGTCACAATGAGCAGTTCTTC

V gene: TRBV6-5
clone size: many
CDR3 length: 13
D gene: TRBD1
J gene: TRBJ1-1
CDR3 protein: CASLNRGYTEAFF
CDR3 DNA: TGTGCCAGCCTGAACAGGGGCTACACTGAAGCTTTCTTT

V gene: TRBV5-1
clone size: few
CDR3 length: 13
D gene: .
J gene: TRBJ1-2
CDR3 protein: CASSLEDGYGYTF
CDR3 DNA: TGCGCCAGCAGCTTGGAGGATGGGTATGGCTACACCTTC

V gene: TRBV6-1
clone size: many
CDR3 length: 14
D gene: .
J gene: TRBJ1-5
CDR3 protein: CASRDRGSNQPQHF
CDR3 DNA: TGTGCCAGCAGGGACAGAGGATCCAATCAGCCCCAGCATTTT

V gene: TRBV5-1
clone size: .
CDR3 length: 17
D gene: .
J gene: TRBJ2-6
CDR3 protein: CASSLGTDFSGANVLTF
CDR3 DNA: TGCGCCAGCAGCTTAGGGACCGATTTCTCTGGGGCCAACGTCCTGACTTTC

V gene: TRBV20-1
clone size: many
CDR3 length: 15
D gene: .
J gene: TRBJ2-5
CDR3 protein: CSARTALGASETQYF
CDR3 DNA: TGCAGTGCTAGAACGGCATTGGGCGCTTCGGAGACCCAGTACTTC

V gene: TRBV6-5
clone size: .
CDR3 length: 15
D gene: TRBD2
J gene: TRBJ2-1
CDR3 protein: CASSPTGGSLNEQFF
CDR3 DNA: TGTGCCAGCAGTCCGACGGGCGGGAGTCTCAATGAGCAGTTCTTC

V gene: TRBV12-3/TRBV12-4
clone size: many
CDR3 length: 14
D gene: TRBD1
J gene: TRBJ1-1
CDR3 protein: CASSLGQPNTEAFF
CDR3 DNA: TGTGCCAGCAGTTTGGGACAGCCGAACACTGAAGCTTTCTTT

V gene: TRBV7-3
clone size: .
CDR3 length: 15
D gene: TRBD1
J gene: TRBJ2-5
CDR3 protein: CASSPRGTAQETQYF
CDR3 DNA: TGTGCCAGCAGCCCCAGGGGGACAGCTCAAGAGACCCAGTACTTC

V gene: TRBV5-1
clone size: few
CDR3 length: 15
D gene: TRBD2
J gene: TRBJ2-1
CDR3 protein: CASSPSIGREHEQFF
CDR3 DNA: TGCGCCAGCAGCCCTTCAATCGGGAGGGAACATGAGCAGTTCTTC

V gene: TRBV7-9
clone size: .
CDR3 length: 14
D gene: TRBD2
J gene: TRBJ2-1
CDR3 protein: CASSLAGGGAPQFF
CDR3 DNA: TGTGCCAGCAGCTTAGCGGGCGGGGGGGCCCCGCAGTTCTTC

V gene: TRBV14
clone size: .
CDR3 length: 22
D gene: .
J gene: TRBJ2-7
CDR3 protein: CASSQGDRGHKPGLAGIYEQYF
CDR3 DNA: TGTGCCAGCAGCCAAGGGGACAGGGGGCATAAGCCGGGACTAGCGGGAATCTACGAGCAGTACTTC

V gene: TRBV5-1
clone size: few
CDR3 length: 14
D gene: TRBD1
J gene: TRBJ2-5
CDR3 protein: CASSGEGARETQYF
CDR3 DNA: TGCGCCAGCAGCGGTGAGGGGGCTAGGGAGACCCAGTACTTC